Described below is a single T cell receptor beta chain sequence and its context. As yet, its antigen is unknown. TCRdb reanalysed the reads using MiXCR and keeps one entry per CDR3 protein. The table has 200,000 to 250,000 distinct CDR3 sequences, approximately 13% seen once. This sample is drawn from a study of T cell repertoires in cytomegalovirus infection. In the study overall: In public TCR beta signatures, there were indications of both CMV infection and matching HLA type. Study results and limitations: Within the response measured ex vivo, HLA-C-restricted CMV-specific TCR beta clonotypes were dominant. The cumulative frequency of public TCR beta families distinguished individuals who carried CMV together with the relevant HLA.

The V end lost 8 bases, the J end lost 7 bases, and 12 bases lay between the germline ends. The CDR3 totals 13 residues. Germline CDR1 MNHNY, CDR2 SVGAGI (reference sequence). Sequencing was performed on PBMCs. The source is a human donor in good health (CMV status not recorded). Some clones in this sample may be carry-over from other donors' samples. This chain connects TRBV6-6 to TRBJ1-6, with TRBD1 as a possible D gene (5 bases). CDR3 in amino acids: CASLGTRNSPLHF. The DNA of the CDR3 is TGTGCCAGCCTCGGGACGCGGAATTCACCCCTCCACTTT.